This is a list of T cell receptor beta chains from one sample in a study of shared clonotypes between healthy human individuals. Clones were read by immunoSEQ multiplex PCR, and TCRdb kept only the in-frame ones, dropping some. The data contain about 2 million clones, 95% of them singletons. Sequencing was performed on naive CD4+ T cells sorted from blood. The receptor source for this set is a man between 18 and 29 years old in good health. The CDR3 runs from the conserved cysteine through the conserved F or W. The order of the fields is clone size, J gene, V gene, D gene, CDR3 protein, CDR3 DNA. D genes are given only for firm matches. The size entry is marked missing in some rows and otherwise reads once, few, many or a size class.

clone size: NA
J gene: TRBJ1-2
V gene: TRBV5-1
D gene: NA
CDR3 protein: CASTRESEGYGYTF
CDR3 DNA: TGCGCCAGCACCCGAGAGAGCGAGGGCTATGGCTACACCTTC

clone size: NA
J gene: TRBJ1-5
V gene: TRBV6-1
D gene: TRBD1
CDR3 protein: CASSATGVQPQHF
CDR3 DNA: TGTGCCAGCAGTGCCACAGGGGTTCAGCCCCAGCATTTT

clone size: NA
J gene: TRBJ1-6
V gene: TRBV7-3
D gene: TRBD1
CDR3 protein: CASSLGTGLNSPLHF
CDR3 DNA: TGTGCCAGCAGCTTAGGGACAGGACTTAATTCACCCCTCCACTTT

clone size: NA
J gene: TRBJ2-2
V gene: TRBV28
D gene: TRBD2
CDR3 protein: CASSRTSGRWSGELFF
CDR3 DNA: TGTGCCAGCAGCCGTACTAGCGGGAGGTGGTCCGGGGAGCTGTTTTTT

clone size: NA
J gene: TRBJ2-7
V gene: TRBV28
D gene: TRBD1
CDR3 protein: CASSTTGVSYEQYF
CDR3 DNA: TGTGCCAGCAGTACGACAGGGGTGAGCTACGAGCAGTACTTC

clone size: NA
J gene: TRBJ2-7
V gene: TRBV30
D gene: NA
CDR3 protein: CAWSDLYEQYF
CDR3 DNA: TGTGCCTGGAGTGACCTATACGAGCAGTACTTC

clone size: NA
J gene: TRBJ2-5
V gene: TRBV7-5
D gene: NA
CDR3 protein: CARSLASIRETQYF
CDR3 DNA: TGTGCCAGAAGCTTAGCGTCAATCAGAGAGACCCAGTACTTC

clone size: NA
J gene: TRBJ2-7
V gene: TRBV11-2
D gene: NA
CDR3 protein: CASSQRTVNYEQYF
CDR3 DNA: TGTGCCAGCAGCCAGAGGACGGTCAACTACGAGCAGTACTTC

clone size: NA
J gene: TRBJ2-3
V gene: TRBV19
D gene: NA
CDR3 protein: CASSIDTGSTDTQYF
CDR3 DNA: TGTGCCAGTAGTATAGACACAGGGAGCACAGATACGCAGTATTTT

clone size: NA
J gene: TRBJ2-7
V gene: TRBV6-1
D gene: NA
CDR3 protein: CATGQSPEQYF
CDR3 DNA: TGTGCCACGGGCCAATCCCCCGAGCAGTACTTC

clone size: NA
J gene: TRBJ2-2
V gene: TRBV5-1
D gene: NA
CDR3 protein: CASTIWGSPSTGELFF
CDR3 DNA: TGCGCCAGCACCATATGGGGGTCCCCGAGTACCGGGGAGCTGTTTTTT

clone size: NA
J gene: TRBJ2-7
V gene: TRBV6-5
D gene: NA
CDR3 protein: CASSYTPTAYEQYF
CDR3 DNA: TGTGCCAGCAGTTACACCCCGACAGCCTACGAGCAGTACTTC

clone size: NA
J gene: TRBJ2-3
V gene: TRBV18
D gene: TRBD2
CDR3 protein: CASSAAAGDGDTQYF
CDR3 DNA: TGTGCCAGCTCTGCGGCAGCGGGAGACGGAGATACGCAGTATTTT

clone size: NA
J gene: TRBJ2-2
V gene: TRBV10-3
D gene: NA
CDR3 protein: CAIRKDMNTGELFF
CDR3 DNA: TGTGCCATAAGAAAGGACATGAACACCGGGGAGCTGTTTTTT

clone size: once
J gene: TRBJ2-5
V gene: TRBV6-5
D gene: NA
CDR3 protein: CASGRGASSETQYF
CDR3 DNA: TGTGCCAGCGGGAGAGGGGCATCGTCAGAGACCCAGTACTTC

clone size: once
J gene: TRBJ2-5
V gene: TRBV7-2
D gene: TRBD2
CDR3 protein: CASSLTISGSPWDF
CDR3 DNA: TGTGCCAGCAGCCTAACGATTAGCGGGAGCCCCTGGGACTTC

clone size: NA
J gene: TRBJ2-7
V gene: TRBV7-9
D gene: TRBD2
CDR3 protein: CASSLGSGGSYEQYF
CDR3 DNA: TGTGCCAGCAGCTTAGGTTCGGGGGGCTCCTACGAGCAGTACTTC

clone size: NA
J gene: TRBJ2-3
V gene: TRBV7-6
D gene: NA
CDR3 protein: CASSHGATDTQYF
CDR3 DNA: TGTGCCAGCAGCCACGGAGCCACAGATACGCAGTATTTT

clone size: NA
J gene: TRBJ2-5
V gene: TRBV5-1
D gene: TRBD2
CDR3 protein: CASKRASGMQETQYF
CDR3 DNA: TGCGCCAGCAAGCGGGCTAGCGGGATGCAAGAGACCCAGTACTTC

clone size: NA
J gene: TRBJ1-4
V gene: TRBV6-6
D gene: NA
CDR3 protein: CASSYSWTTTNEKLFF
CDR3 DNA: TGTGCCAGCAGTTACTCTTGGACGACAACTAATGAAAAACTGTTTTTT

clone size: NA
J gene: TRBJ1-2
V gene: TRBV29-1
D gene: NA
CDR3 protein: CSVATGTNYGYTF
CDR3 DNA: TGCAGCGTTGCCACAGGGACTAACTATGGCTACACCTTC

clone size: NA
J gene: TRBJ2-7
V gene: TRBV18
D gene: TRBD2
CDR3 protein: CASSPPVLGGAYEQYF
CDR3 DNA: TGTGCCAGCTCACCACCGGTTCTCGGGGGGGCCTACGAGCAGTACTTC

clone size: NA
J gene: TRBJ1-5
V gene: TRBV6-5
D gene: TRBD1
CDR3 protein: CASRGQGNQPQHF
CDR3 DNA: TGTGCCAGCCGAGGACAGGGAAATCAGCCCCAGCATTTT

clone size: NA
J gene: TRBJ1-2
V gene: TRBV7-2
D gene: NA
CDR3 protein: CASSLWPIVDYGYTF
CDR3 DNA: TGTGCCAGCAGCTTATGGCCTATCGTCGACTATGGCTACACCTTC

clone size: NA
J gene: TRBJ2-7
V gene: TRBV10-3
D gene: NA
CDR3 protein: CAISESAGSYEQYF
CDR3 DNA: TGTGCCATCAGTGAGTCAGCCGGATCCTACGAGCAGTACTTC

clone size: NA
J gene: TRBJ2-2
V gene: TRBV7-7
D gene: NA
CDR3 protein: CASSARSGGELFF
CDR3 DNA: TGTGCTAGCAGCGCCCGTTCGGGTGGGGAGCTGTTTTTT

clone size: NA
J gene: TRBJ1-5
V gene: TRBV6-5
D gene: NA
CDR3 protein: CASSAGGGNQPQHF
CDR3 DNA: TGTGCCAGCTCAGCAGGAGGTGGCAATCAGCCCCAGCATTTT

clone size: NA
J gene: TRBJ2-7
V gene: TRBV7-6
D gene: NA
CDR3 protein: CASSLGRGYEQYF
CDR3 DNA: TGTGCCAGCAGCTTGGGTCGGGGCTACGAGCAGTACTTC

clone size: NA
J gene: TRBJ2-5
V gene: TRBV4-1
D gene: NA
CDR3 protein: CASSHPPGETQYF
CDR3 DNA: TGCGCCAGCAGCCACCCCCCGGGGGAGACCCAGTACTTC

clone size: NA
J gene: TRBJ2-2
V gene: TRBV2
D gene: NA
CDR3 protein: CASSGNRPNTGELFF
CDR3 DNA: TGTGCCAGCAGTGGAAACAGGCCAAACACCGGGGAGCTGTTTTTT

clone size: NA
J gene: TRBJ2-5
V gene: TRBV7-2
D gene: NA
CDR3 protein: CASSTAQRETQYF
CDR3 DNA: TGTGCCAGCAGCACGGCCCAAAGAGAGACCCAGTACTTC

clone size: NA
J gene: TRBJ1-5
V gene: TRBV27
D gene: TRBD1
CDR3 protein: CASSLSGTGIHQPQHF
CDR3 DNA: TGTGCCAGCAGTTTATCCGGGACAGGGATCCATCAGCCCCAGCATTTT

clone size: NA
J gene: TRBJ1-4
V gene: TRBV6-5
D gene: TRBD1
CDR3 protein: CASSRSGGSEKLFF
CDR3 DNA: TGTGCCAGCAGTAGGTCAGGGGGCAGTGAAAAACTGTTTTTT

clone size: NA
J gene: TRBJ2-5
V gene: TRBV27
D gene: TRBD1
CDR3 protein: CASSPSTGAIKTQYF
CDR3 DNA: TGTGCCAGCAGTCCCTCGACAGGGGCGATAAAGACCCAGTACTTC

clone size: NA
J gene: TRBJ2-7
V gene: TRBV18
D gene: NA
CDR3 protein: CASSPDGSSYEQYF
CDR3 DNA: TGTGCCAGCTCACCGGACGGGAGCTCCTACGAGCAGTACTTC

clone size: NA
J gene: TRBJ2-4
V gene: TRBV29-1
D gene: NA
CDR3 protein: CSVGPGWGNIQYF
CDR3 DNA: TGCAGCGTTGGCCCAGGGTGGGGAAACATTCAGTACTTC

clone size: NA
J gene: TRBJ2-1
V gene: TRBV5-4
D gene: NA
CDR3 protein: CASSLGGNSYNEQFF
CDR3 DNA: TGTGCCAGCAGCTTGGGAGGGAACTCCTACAATGAGCAGTTCTTC

clone size: NA
J gene: TRBJ2-1
V gene: TRBV6-5
D gene: NA
CDR3 protein: CASKISQGNEQFF
CDR3 DNA: TGTGCCAGCAAAATAAGTCAGGGCAATGAGCAGTTCTTC

clone size: NA
J gene: TRBJ2-3
V gene: TRBV5-1
D gene: NA
CDR3 protein: CASSLVAAEDTQYF
CDR3 DNA: TGCGCCAGCAGCTTGGTGGCGGCTGAGGATACGCAGTATTTT

clone size: NA
J gene: TRBJ1-1
V gene: TRBV2
D gene: TRBD1
CDR3 protein: CANDRGWYDTEAFF
CDR3 DNA: TGTGCCAACGACAGGGGTTGGTACGACACTGAAGCTTTCTTT

clone size: NA
J gene: TRBJ1-1
V gene: TRBV30
D gene: NA
CDR3 protein: CAWLQEAFF
CDR3 DNA: TGTGCCTGGTTACAGGAAGCTTTCTTT

clone size: NA
J gene: TRBJ1-4
V gene: TRBV18
D gene: TRBD1
CDR3 protein: CASSSTGGGNEKLFF
CDR3 DNA: TGTGCCAGCTCAAGCACAGGGGGCGGCAATGAAAAACTGTTTTTT

clone size: NA
J gene: TRBJ1-2
V gene: TRBV7-6
D gene: TRBD1
CDR3 protein: CASGSPRTGGNYGYTF
CDR3 DNA: TGTGCCAGCGGATCGCCAAGGACAGGGGGTAACTATGGCTACACCTTC

clone size: NA
J gene: TRBJ2-1
V gene: TRBV5-1
D gene: TRBD2
CDR3 protein: CASSLRLAGMEQFF
CDR3 DNA: TGCGCCAGCAGCCTAAGACTAGCGGGTATGGAGCAGTTCTTC

clone size: NA
J gene: TRBJ1-6
V gene: TRBV6-1
D gene: NA
CDR3 protein: CASSRGQINSPLHF
CDR3 DNA: TGTGCCAGCAGTCGGGGCCAGATAAATTCACCCCTCCACTTT

clone size: NA
J gene: TRBJ1-1
V gene: TRBV6-5
D gene: NA
CDR3 protein: CASSLQRNTEAFF
CDR3 DNA: TGTGCCAGCAGCCTTCAGAGGAACACTGAAGCTTTCTTT

clone size: once
J gene: TRBJ1-1
V gene: TRBV2
D gene: NA
CDR3 protein: CASSEVVGERAFF
CDR3 DNA: TGTGCCAGCAGTGAAGTTGTAGGGGAAAGGGCTTTCTTT

clone size: once
J gene: TRBJ1-1
V gene: TRBV25-1
D gene: NA
CDR3 protein: CASLGGYTWGTEAFF
CDR3 DNA: TGTGCCAGCCTTGGGGGCTACACCTGGGGGACTGAAGCTTTCTTT

clone size: NA
J gene: TRBJ1-1
V gene: TRBV12-5
D gene: NA
CDR3 protein: CASGYQIPEAFF
CDR3 DNA: TGTGCTAGTGGTTATCAGATCCCTGAAGCTTTCTTT

clone size: NA
J gene: TRBJ1-1
V gene: TRBV19
D gene: NA
CDR3 protein: CASSTQVWGTEAFF
CDR3 DNA: TGTGCCAGTAGTACACAGGTGTGGGGCACTGAAGCTTTCTTT